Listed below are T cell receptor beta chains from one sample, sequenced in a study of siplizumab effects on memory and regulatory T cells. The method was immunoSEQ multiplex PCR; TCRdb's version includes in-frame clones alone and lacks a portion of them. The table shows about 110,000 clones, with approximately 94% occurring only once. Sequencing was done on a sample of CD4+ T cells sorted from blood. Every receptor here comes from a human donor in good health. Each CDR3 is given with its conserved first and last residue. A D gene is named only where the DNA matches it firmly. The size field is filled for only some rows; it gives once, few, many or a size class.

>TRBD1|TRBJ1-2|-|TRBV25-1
TGTGCCAGCAGCCCAGGGGGTCATTATGGCTACACCTTC
CASSPGGHYGYTF
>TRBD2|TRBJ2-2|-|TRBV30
TGTGCCTGGAGTCGCCAAAGAGGACTAGCGGGGGCCGGGGAGCTGTTTTTT
CAWSRQRGLAGAGELFF
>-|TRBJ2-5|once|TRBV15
TGTGCCACCAGCAGAGGGCGGGGTGGGGGAGAGACCCAGTACTTC
CATSRGRGGGETQYF
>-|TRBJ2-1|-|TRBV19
TGTGCCAGTAGTATAGCCCGGTTTTCGGGGGGCGAGAACAATGAGCAGTTCTTC
CASSIARFSGGENNEQFF
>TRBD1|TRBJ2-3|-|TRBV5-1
TGCGCCAGCAGCCAGGGGACAGGGGGCTCAGATACGCAGTATTTT
CASSQGTGGSDTQYF
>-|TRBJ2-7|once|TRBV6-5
TGTGCCAGCAGTTTGGGCAGGACGAGCTCCTACGAGCAGTACTTC
CASSLGRTSSYEQYF
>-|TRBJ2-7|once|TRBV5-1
TGCGCCAGCAGCATTGGACAGAGCTACGAGCAGTACTTC
CASSIGQSYEQYF
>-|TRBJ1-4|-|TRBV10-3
TGTGCCATCAGTGAGTCGGAAAATGAAAAACTGTTTTTT
CAISESENEKLFF
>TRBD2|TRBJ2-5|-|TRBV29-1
TGCAGCGTTACCGGGACTAGCGGGCAAGAGACCCAGTACTTC
CSVTGTSGQETQYF
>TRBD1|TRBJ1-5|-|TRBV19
TGTGCCAGTAGTAAGGGACAGTTGGGTCAGCCCCAGCATTTT
CASSKGQLGQPQHF
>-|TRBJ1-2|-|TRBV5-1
TGCGCCAGCAGCTTGACGCCCCGGTCTATCTATGGCTACACCTTC
CASSLTPRSIYGYTF
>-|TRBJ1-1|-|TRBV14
TGTGCCAGCAGCCAGGACAGACAAACTGAAGCTTTCTTT
CASSQDRQTEAFF
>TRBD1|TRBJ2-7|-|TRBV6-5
TGTGCCAGCAGTTTGACAGGGAACGAGCAGTACTTC
CASSLTGNEQYF
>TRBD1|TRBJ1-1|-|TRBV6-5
TGTGCCAGCAGTGACAGGGGCACTGAAGCTTTCTTT
CASSDRGTEAFF
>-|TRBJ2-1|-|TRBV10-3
TGTGCCATCAGGGACAGCCAAAGCTCCTACAATGAGCAGTTCTTC
CAIRDSQSSYNEQFF
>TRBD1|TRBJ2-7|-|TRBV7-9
TGTGCCAGCAGAGGACAGGGGAGGGACGAGCAGTACTTC
CASRGQGRDEQYF
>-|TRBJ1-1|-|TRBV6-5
TGTGCCAGCAGTTCGACTATGGGACGAGGGACTGAAGCTTTCTTT
CASSSTMGRGTEAFF
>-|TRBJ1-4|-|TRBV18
TGTGCCAGCTCACCCGTCCAGGGACTGACTAATGAAAAACTGTTTTTT
CASSPVQGLTNEKLFF
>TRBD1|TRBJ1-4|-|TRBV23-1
TGCGCCAGCAGTCAATCCGGGACAGCTAATGAAAAACTGTTTTTT
CASSQSGTANEKLFF
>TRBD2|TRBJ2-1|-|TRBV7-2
TGTGCCAGCAGCCAGGGACTAGCGGGAGCCAATGAGCAGTTCTTC
CASSQGLAGANEQFF
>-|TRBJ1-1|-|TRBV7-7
TGTGCTAGCAGCTTAGGGCAGGGCGGCGCTTTCTTT
CASSLGQGGAFF
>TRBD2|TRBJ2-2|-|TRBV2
TGTGCCAGCAGTAACCCCTTGTCTGAGCGGGGGGTGAACACCGGGGAGCTGTTTTTT
CASSNPLSERGVNTGELFF
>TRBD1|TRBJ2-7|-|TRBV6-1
TGTGCCAGCAGGGTCACCGGGACAGGGACTTACGAGCAGTACTTC
CASRVTGTGTYEQYF
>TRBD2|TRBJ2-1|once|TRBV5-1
TGCGCCAGCAGCGGAGCGGGGAGCTCCTACAATGAGCAGTTCTTC
CASSGAGSSYNEQFF
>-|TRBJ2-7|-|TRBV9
TGTGCCAGCAGCGTAGGGCAGGGTCAGACCTACGAGCAGTACTTC
CASSVGQGQTYEQYF
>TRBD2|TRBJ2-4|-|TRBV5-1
TGCGCCAGCAGTGGGACTAGCGTCACCATTCAGTACTTC
CASSGTSVTIQYF
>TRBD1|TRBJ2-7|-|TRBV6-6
TGTGGGACCGGGCGTGACAGGGACGACGAGCAGTACTTC
CGTGRDRDDEQYF
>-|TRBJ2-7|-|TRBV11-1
TGTGCCAGCAGCTTAGCAGGGTACGAGCAGTACTTC
CASSLAGYEQYF
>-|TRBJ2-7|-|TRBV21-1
TGTGCCAGCAGCACCCGAACAGGGTGGGGTACCTACGAGCAGTACTTC
CASSTRTGWGTYEQYF
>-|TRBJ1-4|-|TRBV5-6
TGTGCCAGCAGCTTGCCCTCGGGGGAAAAACTGTTTTTT
CASSLPSGEKLFF
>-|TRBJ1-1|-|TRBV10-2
TGCGCCAGCAGAAAATTACAGGGACCTCAACTGGATGAAGCTTTCTTT
CASRKLQGPQLDEAFF
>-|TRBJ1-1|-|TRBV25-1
TGTGCCAGCAGTGAGTCAGGCATAGGGACTGAAGCTTTCTTT
CASSESGIGTEAFF
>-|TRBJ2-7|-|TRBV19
TGTGCCAGTAGTCCCGAGACAACTTCTTACGAGCAGTACTTC
CASSPETTSYEQYF
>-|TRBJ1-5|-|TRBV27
TGTGCCAGCAGTTTAGTCGGGTTGGGCACCTTGACAAATCAGCCCCAGCATTTT
CASSLVGLGTLTNQPQHF
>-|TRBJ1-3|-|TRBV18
TGTGCCAGCTCTTCGGGAAACACCATATATTTT
CASSSGNTIYF
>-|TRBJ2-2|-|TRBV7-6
TGTGCCAGCACCCTTGTGGGCGGCACGAACACCGGGGAGCTGTTTTTT
CASTLVGGTNTGELFF
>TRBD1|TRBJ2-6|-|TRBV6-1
TGTGCCAGCAGTGAATCTGGACAGGGTTCTGGGGCCAACGTCCTGACTTTC
CASSESGQGSGANVLTF
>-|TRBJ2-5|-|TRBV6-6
TGTGCCAGCAGTCAAAAAGAGACCCAGTACTTC
CASSQKETQYF
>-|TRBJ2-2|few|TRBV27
TGTGCCAGCAGTTTATCCCCGAACACCGGGGAGCTGTTTTTT
CASSLSPNTGELFF
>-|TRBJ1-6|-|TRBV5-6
TGTGCCAGCAGCACATTATCCTTCGGAAATTCACCCCTCCACTTT
CASSTLSFGNSPLHF